This T cell receptor beta chain appears in the sequencing data of a study of radiation and T cells in renal cell carcinoma. General observations from the study: Top tumor clonotypes rose in blood 2 weeks post-radiation, then contracted.

Worth noting for this clone: Its matching antigen is unknown.

Method: immunoSEQ multiplex PCR; TCRdb's copy keeps in-frame clones and lacks some. The sample holds 120,000 to 150,000 clones, less than 90% seen once. The CDR3 is made up of 15 amino acids. CDR1 is SGHRS, CDR2 YFSETQ, per germline. Trimming at V came to 5 bases and at J to 4 bases, leaving 6 bases not matched to a gene. The time point here: blood 4 weeks post-SBRT, at nephrectomy. Treatment specified: 15 Gy SBRT to primary tumor, nephrectomy 4 weeks later. Nephrectomy followed 15 Gy stereotactic body radiation by 4 weeks. Serial blood draws occurred at baseline and 2 and 4 weeks post-SBRT. V usage is TRBV5-1 and J usage is TRBJ1-3; 10 bases fit TRBD1. The TCR sequence derives from a woman aged 50 to 65 with renal cell carcinoma. This specimen consisted of blood, obtained from a patient whose treatment included radiotherapy and nephrectomy. CDR3 sequence (DNA): TGCGCCAGCAGATTCGACAGGGGGCCAGGAAACACCATATATTTT. Translated: CASRFDRGPGNTIYF.